The table lists the clone carrying this T cell receptor beta chain with a count of one. Its antigen is currently unknown. The data were produced by immunoSEQ multiplex PCR, yet TCRdb's version contains in-frame clones alone and is incomplete. Of tens of thousands of clones listed, less than 90% are singletons. This specimen comes from a study of OX40 agonist ivuxolimab in advanced cancers. Study background: Partial responses were seen in three patients, one with hepatocellular carcinoma and two with cutaneous melanoma. Study outcomes and limitations: Certain nonresponding patients likewise had low normalized T-cell clonal expansion.

This CDR3 is built from 11 residues. Germline V gene sequence: CDR1 WNHNN, CDR2 SYGVQD (reference sequence). V gave up 4 bases and J gave up 6 bases, with 5 bases separating them. The sequencing used CD4+ or CD8+ T cells sorted from blood, collected in a trial of the OX40 agonist ivuxolimab. This clonotype was sampled from an adult with an advanced solid tumor such as melanoma, head and neck, liver or kidney cancer. V gene TRBV10-1 combines with J gene TRBJ2-3, with D unresolved. CDR3 nucleotides: TGCGCCAGCAGTGTTGAGGATACGCAGTATTTT. This encodes CASSVEDTQYF.